Listed below are T cell receptor beta chains from one sample, sequenced in a study of Ad26.COV2.S vaccination and SARS-CoV-2 variants. Produced via immunoSEQ multiplex PCR; TCRdb's table is partial and in-frame only. The sample has about 480,000 clones, approximately 88% seen once; the top ten hold roughly 13%. The sequenced sample was peripheral blood, obtained in a trial of Ad26.COV2.S vaccine versus placebo. These receptors all stem from a person aged 18 to 59 who received the Ad26.COV2.S COVID-19 vaccine or a placebo. CDR3s include the opening cysteine and the closing phenylalanine or tryptophan. Size tells how often a clone was seen (once, few, many) or the class of an expanded clone, and some rows leave it out.

TRBJ2-1 | TRBV2 | - | CASSDRIGEQFF
TRBJ1-1 | TRBV7-2 | - | CASSLSTGGPQAFF
TRBJ2-4 | TRBV7-2 | - | CASSPLGGIQYF
TRBJ2-5 | TRBV28 | - | CASSRPGTQYF
TRBJ1-5 | TRBV18 | - | CASSPQVPNQPQHF
TRBJ2-1 | TRBV7-2 | - | CASSLQGDRGNEQFF
TRBJ2-2 | TRBV6-5 | - | CASSWTGRNTGELFF
TRBJ2-7 | TRBV19 | - | CASNPGPPSYEQYF
TRBJ2-3 | TRBV19 | - | CASNFEGGTDTQYF
TRBJ2-1 | TRBV7-3 | - | CASSPGLAGSYNEQFF
TRBJ2-5 | TRBV30 | once | CAWRWGIRETQYF
TRBJ2-2 | TRBV19 | - | CASITVPGLALPGELFF
TRBJ1-1 | TRBV5-1 | - | CASSPGPPDTEAFF
TRBJ2-7 | TRBV27 | - | CASSPNPGDGEYEQYF
TRBJ1-3 | TRBV30 | - | CAWRTGGGNTIYF
TRBJ2-1 | TRBV9 | - | CASSKVAGAGEQFF
TRBJ2-3 | TRBV9 | few | CASSPGTSGGDTQYF
TRBJ1-1 | TRBV28 | - | CASSPGAGTEAFF